These T cell receptor beta chains were read from a single sample in a study of Graves' ophthalmopathy and Graves' hyperthyroidism. MiXCR was run by TCRdb on the multiplex PCR reads, yielding one entry per CDR3 protein. The repertoire consists of over a million distinct CDR3 sequences, with 36% occurring once and the leading ten covering 11%. Sequenced: peripheral blood or thyroid tissue (not recorded which). The receptors stem from an adult man with Graves' hyperthyroidism. Each CDR3 is given with its conserved first and last residue. Each record gives: J gene, clone size, V gene, D gene, CDR3 protein, CDR3 DNA. The D gene is left open where the match is weak. Clone size is given for some rows only: seen once, a few or many times, or a class if the clone is expanded.

>TRBJ1-1|few|TRBV11-2|NA
CASSLAGAITEAFF
TGTGCCAGCAGCTTGGCAGGGGCAATCACTGAAGCTTTCTTT
>TRBJ2-1|NA|TRBV7-3|TRBD2
CASSQWAWTSSYNEQFF
TGTGCCAGCAGCCAGTGGGCCTGGACTAGCTCCTACAATGAGCAGTTCTTC
>TRBJ1-2|NA|TRBV2|NA
CASWTGVLNHGYTF
TGTGCCAGCTGGACGGGGGTTCTCAATCATGGCTACACCTTC
>TRBJ2-5|many|TRBV19|NA
CASSGTTTTRYQETQYF
TGTGCCAGTAGCGGCACTACAACCACCAGGTACCAAGAGACCCAGTACTTC
>TRBJ2-2|NA|TRBV7-2|TRBD2
CASSPGGADSTGELFF
TGTGCCAGCAGCCCGGGGGGGGCGGATAGCACCGGGGAGCTGTTTTTT
>TRBJ1-5|many|TRBV2|NA
CASSGQANQPQHF
TGTGCCAGCAGTGGCCAGGCCAATCAGCCCCAGCATTTT
>TRBJ1-2|many|TRBV29-1|NA
CSVPLLYGYTF
TGCAGCGTTCCCCTCCTCTATGGCTACACCTTC
>TRBJ2-7|NA|TRBV11-2|NA
CASSFSQGPYEQYF
TGTGCCAGCAGCTTCTCACAGGGCCCCTACGAGCAGTACTTC
>TRBJ2-7|NA|TRBV29-1|TRBD2
CSLGGSPYEQYF
TGCAGCTTAGGCGGGAGCCCCTACGAGCAGTACTTC
>TRBJ2-2|NA|TRBV9|NA
CASSVGLAGSPGELFF
TGTGCCAGCAGCGTAGGACTCGCGGGTTCCCCGGGGGAGCTGTTTTTT
>TRBJ1-5|many|TRBV4-3|NA
CASSQDLGRNQPQHF
TGCGCCAGCAGCCAAGACCTGGGCAGAAATCAGCCCCAGCATTTT
>TRBJ2-7|NA|TRBV7-9|NA
CASSPAGTKHEQYF
TGTGCCAGCAGCCCGGCCGGGACAAAGCACGAGCAGTACTTC
>TRBJ2-7|many|TRBV20-1|NA
CSANWLGERTSYEQYF
TGCAGTGCTAACTGGCTAGGAGAGAGGACATCCTACGAGCAGTACTTC
>TRBJ1-4|few|TRBV2|TRBD1
CASSYGTGGAREKLFF
TGTGCCAGCAGTTATGGGACAGGGGGCGCTCGAGAAAAACTGTTTTTT
>TRBJ1-3|NA|TRBV6-1|TRBD1
CASLGRDRGRYTIYF
TGTGCCAGCTTAGGCCGGGACAGGGGGCGTTACACCATATATTTT
>TRBJ2-2|NA|TRBV25-1|NA
CACSARAVLAGVGGELFF
NA
>TRBJ1-2|NA|TRBV20-1|NA
CSASSRSGGNYGYTF
TGCAGTGCCAGTAGCAGGTCAGGCGGCAACTATGGCTACACCTTC
>TRBJ2-7|many|TRBV2|TRBD1
CASDRVYEQYF
TGTGCCAGCGACAGGGTTTACGAGCAGTACTTC
>TRBJ2-2|once|TRBV29-1|NA
CSVVFLGELFF
TGCAGCGTTGTGTTTCTCGGTGAGCTGTTTTTT
>TRBJ2-2|few|TRBV6-2/TRBV6-3|TRBD1
CAIPGQGANTGELFF
TGTGCCATTCCTGGACAGGGGGCGAACACCGGGGAGCTGTTTTTT
>TRBJ1-5|many|TRBV24-1|NA
CATSEPIRWGLGNQPQHF
TGTGCCACCAGTGAACCGATTCGGTGGGGTCTGGGCAATCAGCCCCAGCATTTT
>TRBJ1-2|many|TRBV5-1|TRBD1
CASSLGQGANYGYTF
TGCGCCAGCAGCTTGGGACAGGGAGCTAACTATGGCTACACCTTC
>TRBJ1-5|many|TRBV9|NA
CASSPGGADNQPQHF
TGTGCCAGCAGCCCCGGCGGGGCCGACAATCAGCCCCAGCATTTT
>TRBJ1-2|many|TRBV7-9|NA
CASSLASGTDYGYTF
TGTGCCAGCAGCTTGGCTTCCGGGACGGATTATGGCTACACCTTC
>TRBJ2-7|many|TRBV14|NA
CASSQDLGVVTEQYF
TGTGCCAGCAGCCAAGATCTAGGCGTTGTAACGGAGCAGTACTTC
>TRBJ2-7|NA|TRBV6-5|NA
CASGSRSYEQYF
TGTGCCAGCGGCTCGCGATCCTACGAGCAGTACTTC
>TRBJ1-1|NA|TRBV10-3|TRBD1
CAISRADREWVTEAFF
TGTGCCATCAGTCGGGCGGACAGGGAGTGGGTCACTGAAGCTTTCTTT
>TRBJ1-1|many|TRBV5-4|NA
CASSIPGKLNTEAFF
TGTGCCAGCAGCATCCCAGGGAAGTTGAACACTGAAGCTTTCTTT
>TRBJ1-1|NA|TRBV19|NA
CASTHVRTDDTEAFF
TGTGCCAGTACTCATGTTCGGACAGACGACACTGAAGCTTTCTTT
>TRBJ1-6|few|TRBV10-3|NA
CATGVNSPLHF
TGTGCCACAGGGGTCAATTCACCCCTCCACTTT
>TRBJ1-1|few|TRBV30|TRBD1
CACPTVTGAEAFF
TGTGCCTGTCCGACAGTTACAGGGGCTGAAGCTTTCTTT
>TRBJ1-1|many|TRBV7-9|TRBD1
CASSPPGQGADTEAFF
TGTGCCAGCAGCCCCCCCGGGCAGGGGGCCGACACTGAAGCTTTCTTT
>TRBJ1-5|many|TRBV2|TRBD1
CASSDRGSNQPQHF
TGTGCCAGCAGCGACAGGGGTAGCAATCAGCCCCAGCATTTT
>TRBJ2-3|NA|TRBV20-1|NA
CSATPSTSYNADTQYF
NA
>TRBJ1-1|many|TRBV14|NA
CASSQEVLMGAEAFF
TGTGCCAGCAGCCAAGAAGTCTTAATGGGCGCTGAAGCTTTCTTT
>TRBJ1-2|many|TRBV20-1|TRBD1
CSARPADRVGYTF
TGCAGTGCTAGACCGGCGGACAGGGTTGGCTACACCTTC
>TRBJ2-2|NA|TRBV20-1|NA
CSARGPPRFRGRAGELFF
TGCAGTGCTAGAGGCCCCCCCCGGTTTCGGGGTCGGGCCGGGGAGCTGTTTTTT